The 30 T cell receptor beta chains given below trace back to one sample, sequenced in a study of shared clonotypes between healthy human individuals. Produced via immunoSEQ multiplex PCR; TCRdb's table is partial and in-frame only. The sample lists millions of clones, approximately 95% occurring once. Sequenced material: naive CD4+ T cells from PBMCs. Subset in this sample: CD45RA+ positively selected. Receptor source: a man aged 18 to 30 in good health. Some clones in this sample may be carry-over from other donors' samples.

The chain combines TRBV7-2 with TRBJ2-1; D is possibly TRBD1 (6 bases). Germline lookup yields CDR1 SGHTA and CDR2 FQGNSA. The V and J ends lost 1 base and 4 bases respectively, with 11 bases between them. The CDR3 spans 15 residues. This CDR3 is CASSLVEDSYNEQFF. CDR3 nucleotides: TGTGCCAGCAGCTTAGTTGAGGACAGTTACAATGAGCAGTTCTTC.

The rearrangement joins TRBV7-3 to TRBJ2-5, with D maybe TRBD1 (5 bases). The CDR3 loop spans 14 amino acids. Trimming shortened V by 6 bases and J by 5 bases, and 16 bases separated the two germline ends. CDR1 and CDR2 from the germline V gene are SGHTA and FQGTGA. The CDR3 DNA reads as TGTGCCAGCAGTCAATCAGGGCGCCCCGAGACCCAGTACTTC. Translation gives CASSQSGRPETQYF.

The CDR3 is CAWSMGQGAASPLHF. The DNA for the CDR3 is TGTGCCTGGAGTATGGGACAGGGGGCGGCTTCACCCCTCCACTTT. The chain recombines TRBV30 with TRBJ1-6, with TRBD1 matching over 12 bases. CDR3 size: 15 residues. Germline assignment: CDR1 GTSNPN and CDR2 SVGIG (reference sequence). J lost 9 bases, V lost 2 bases, and 5 bases had no gene match. Supplemented by reference TRBV30 and TRBJ1-6, the full variable domain reads SQTIHQWPATLVQPVGSPLSLECTVEGTSNPNLYWYRQAAGRGLQLLFYSVGIGQISSEVPQNLSASRPQDRQFILSSKKLLLSDSGFYLCAWSMGQGAASPLHFGNGTRLTVT.

V usage is TRBV12-2 and J usage is TRBJ2-1. TRBV12-2 is tagged as a pseudogene. CDR3 length equals 16 residues. CDR3 sequence: CASRLRGSSSYNEQFF. Written as DNA, the CDR3 is TGTGCAAGTCGCTTACGGGGCTCCTCCTCCTACAATGAGCAGTTCTTC.

This clone was counted a single time. V usage is TRBV18 and J usage is TRBJ1-4; D gene ambiguous. CDR1 and CDR2 (germline): KGHSH, LQKENI. Trimming stripped 2 bases from V and 0 bases from J, with 7 bases between. CDR3 length: 15 residues. CDR3 nucleotide sequence: TGTGCCAGCTCACCATCGTGGGCAACTAATGAAAAACTGTTTTTT. Residues: CASSPSWATNEKLFF.

In its sample, this clone was seen once. The chain combines TRBV18 with TRBJ2-7; 8 bases align to TRBD2. J lost 6 bases, V lost 6 bases, and 16 bases had no gene match. The CDR3 runs to 16 residues. Germline V gives CDR1 KGHSH, CDR2 LQKENI. CDR3 nucleotides: TGTGCCAGCTCTCCTCTCTCCCCGGGGACTAGTGGCGAGCAGTACTTC. Translated, it gives CASSPLSPGTSGEQYF.

This chain connects TRBV4-3 to TRBJ2-1; D is perhaps TRBD2 (5 bases). V was shortened by 0 bases and J by 8 bases, with 8 bases between the two germline ends. The CDR3 covers 13 residues. The germline CDR1 and CDR2 sequences are LGHNA and YSLEER. The CDR3 DNA sequence: TGCGCCAGCAGCCAAGAACCGGGGTATGAGCAGTTCTTC. It specifies CASSQEPGYEQFF.

This chain connects TRBV5-1 to TRBJ2-3; D may be TRBD1 (6 bases). V lost 1 base, J lost 6 bases, and 12 bases lay in between. The CDR3 totals 14 residues. In germline, CDR1 is SGHRS, CDR2 YFSETQ. The CDR3 reads CASSLTGSLDTQYF. CDR3 DNA: TGCGCCAGCAGCTTGACAGGGTCCCTGGATACGCAGTATTTT. Using reference TRBV5-1 and TRBJ2-3 for the parts outside the CDR3, the full variable domain is KAGVTQTPRYLIKTRGQQVTLSCSPISGHRSVSWYQQTPGQGLQFLFEYFSETQRNKGNFPGRFSGRQFSNSRSEMNVSTLELGDSALYLCASSLTGSLDTQYFGPGTRLTVL.

The chain has TRBV5-1 and TRBJ2-3; D is possibly TRBD2 (6 bases). The CDR3 runs to 15 residues. Trimming cost V 7 bases and J 0 bases, with 15 bases left between them. Germline lookup yields CDR1 SGHRS and CDR2 YFSETQ. CDR3 region: CASWGEEESTDTQYF. CDR3 DNA sequence: TGCGCCAGCTGGGGGGAGGAGGAAAGCACAGATACGCAGTATTTT.

This chain links TRBV4-1 with TRBJ1-1, with D unclear. Germline CDR1 is MGHRA and CDR2 is YSYEKL. Trimming left V 2 bases short and J 8 bases short, with 18 bases between. The CDR3 is 15 amino acids. CDR3 amino acids: CASSQLHAAEKEAFF. The CDR3 region has the DNA TGCGCCAGCAGCCAACTTCATGCCGCGGAAAAGGAAGCTTTCTTT.

The chain employs TRBV4-1 and TRBJ2-3; maybe TRBD2 (6 bases). Germline V gene lookup returns CDR1 MGHRA and CDR2 YSYEKL. The CDR3 is made up of 18 amino acids. Deletions cut 0 bases from V and 5 bases from J, with 21 bases between. The CDR3 DNA follows: TGCGCCAGCAGCCAAGAGGGGGGACGGGTTTCGTATGGAGATACGCAGTATTTT. This translates into CASSQEGGRVSYGDTQYF.

The chain recombines TRBV19 with TRBJ2-3, with 9 bases aligning to TRBD2. J lost 2 bases, V lost 2 bases, and 8 bases had no gene match. Germline-derived CDR1 and CDR2 are LNHDA and SQIVND (reference sequence). This CDR3 region has 17 residues. CDR3 sequence reads: CASSISSAGGPTDTQYF. The CDR3 nucleotides read TGTGCCAGTAGTATAAGCTCGGCGGGAGGGCCCACAGATACGCAGTATTTT.

A note on this clone: This sample includes further DNA sequences coding for the same CDR3. This chain links TRBV5-6 with TRBJ2-5; the D is unclear. Germline V gene data show CDR1 as SGHDT and CDR2 as YYEEEE. CDR3 length: 13 residues. V was clipped by 0 bases and J by 1 base, with 4 bases between them. The CDR3 nucleotides are TGTGCCAGCAGCTTGGGGCCCCAAGAGACCCAGTACTTC. Its translation: CASSLGPQETQYF.

The chain has TRBV27 and TRBJ2-7; no clear D gene. Trimming pared 6 bases from V and 7 bases from J, leaving 16 bases between. The germline gives CDR1 MNHEY, CDR2 SMNVEV (reference sequence). This CDR3 has 13 amino acids. This chain's CDR3 is CASRLTNAGEQYF. The CDR3 coding sequence is TGTGCCAGCAGGCTCACCAATGCTGGTGAGCAGTACTTC.

The V call is TRBV5-4, the J call TRBJ2-2; D remains unclear. This CDR3 is 14 amino acids long. Trimming stripped 4 bases from V and 6 bases from J, with 13 bases between. From germline, CDR1 is SGHNT and CDR2 YYREEE (reference sequence). CDR3 in amino acids: CASSPPKGAGELFF. The CDR3 DNA reads as TGTGCCAGCAGCCCCCCGAAAGGCGCCGGGGAGCTGTTTTTT.

The rearrangement links TRBV6-5 to TRBJ2-7, with D hard to call. V lost 2 bases and J 2 bases, leaving 10 bases between the germline ends. This CDR3 spans 14 amino acids. CDR1 and CDR2 (germline): MNHEY, SVGAGI. Here the CDR3 DNA reads TGTGCCAGCAGTTACGACCTGGGCCCCTACGAGCAGTACTTC. It is translated as CASSYDLGPYEQYF.

This clone was seen once. The chain recombines TRBV18 with TRBJ1-1; D call uncertain. V lost 2 bases and J 2 bases, leaving 12 bases between the germline ends. CDR1 is KGHSH and CDR2 is LQKENI in the germline V gene. CDR3 length equals 15 residues. CDR3 residues: CASSPGVIGNTEAFF. CDR3 bases: TGTGCCAGCTCACCAGGGGTCATAGGAAACACTGAAGCTTTCTTT.

The CDR3 sequence is CASSQDVEWEFF. The CDR3 DNA is TGTGCCAGCAGCCAAGACGTGGAGTGGGAGTTCTTC. The rearrangement joins TRBV7-9 to TRBJ2-1; D gene uncertain. The CDR3 consists of 12 residues. CDR1 and CDR2 (germline): SEHNR, FQNEAQ (reference sequence). V was clipped by 5 bases and J by 14 bases, with 16 bases between them. Full variable domain (missing parts from reference TRBV7-9 and TRBJ2-1): DTGVSQNPRHKITKRGQNVTFRCDPISEHNRLYWYRQTLGQGPEFLTYFQNEAQLEKSRLLSDRFSAERPKGSFSTLEIQRTEQGDSAMYLCASSQDVEWEFFGPGTRLTVL.

This sequence joins TRBV28 and TRBJ2-7, with D possibly being TRBD1 (6 bases). The germline gives CDR1 MDHEN, CDR2 SYDVKM. This CDR3 region has 15 residues. V was clipped by 5 bases and J by 3 bases, with 17 bases between them. CDR3 sequence reads: CASSPHRAVGYEQYF. In DNA, the CDR3 is TGTGCCAGCAGTCCGCACAGGGCGGTGGGCTACGAGCAGTACTTC.

The CDR3 nucleotides read TGCGCCAGCAGTGATCGGAACTCCTACGAGCAGTACTTC. Its translation is CASSDRNSYEQYF. The V gene is TRBV10-1, the J gene TRBJ2-7; no definite D call. In germline, CDR1 is WNHNN, CDR2 SYGVQD (reference sequence). The CDR3 loop spans 13 amino acids. Trimming cost V 3 bases and J 0 bases, with 6 bases left between them.

A word on this clone: Other DNA sequences in the same sample also yield this CDR3. The V call is TRBV7-9, the J call TRBJ2-7; the D is unclear. Per germline, CDR1 SEHNR and CDR2 FQNEAQ (reference sequence). CDR3 length: 11 residues. The V end lost 4 bases, the J end lost 6 bases, and 7 bases lay between the germline ends. The CDR3 here is CASSSAREQYF. The CDR3, as DNA: TGTGCCAGCAGCTCCGCTCGCGAGCAGTACTTC.

The gene calls are TRBV19 and TRBJ2-1; possibly TRBD1 for D (5 bases). The V and J ends lost 1 base and 10 bases respectively, with 11 bases between them. In germline, CDR1 is LNHDA, CDR2 SQIVND (reference sequence). CDR3 length: 13 amino acids. The CDR3 reads CASSIGRAGEQFF. CDR3 nucleotide sequence: TGTGCCAGTAGTATAGGTCGGGCAGGGGAGCAGTTCTTC.

The chain couples TRBV19 to TRBJ1-5, with D tentatively TRBD1 (5 bases). In germline, CDR1 is LNHDA, CDR2 SQIVND (reference sequence). Trimming took off 6 bases at V and 0 bases at J, with 12 bases between the two ends. This CDR3 contains 15 residues. CDR3 in amino acids: CASRPGESSNQPQHF. In DNA form, the CDR3 reads TGTGCCAGTAGGCCGGGGGAAAGTAGCAATCAGCCCCAGCATTTT.

Of note for this clone: In the same sample, other DNA sequences code for this CDR3. The chain uses TRBV5-1 and TRBJ1-4; maybe TRBD1 (5 bases). V was shortened by 0 bases and J by 3 bases, with 9 bases between the two germline ends. Germline lookup yields CDR1 SGHRS and CDR2 YFSETQ. This CDR3 is built from 15 residues. For the CDR3, the DNA is TGCGCCAGCAGCTTGGGAGGGACGGCTAATGAAAAACTGTTTTTT. Its translation is CASSLGGTANEKLFF. The full variable domain, in which reference TRBV5-1 and TRBJ1-4 provide the parts outside the CDR3, is KAGVTQTPRYLIKTRGQQVTLSCSPISGHRSVSWYQQTPGQGLQFLFEYFSETQRNKGNFPGRFSGRQFSNSRSEMNVSTLELGDSALYLCASSLGGTANEKLFFGSGTQLSVL.

The chain combines TRBV4-1 with TRBJ2-2, with D possibly called TRBD1 or TRBD2 (6 bases each). This CDR3 has 15 residues. Germline lookup yields CDR1 MGHRA and CDR2 YSYEKL. Trimming stripped 4 bases from V and 3 bases from J, with 12 bases between. CDR3 nucleotides: TGCGCCAGCAGCCGGCCCGGGGGCGACACCGGGGAGCTGTTTTTT. It specifies CASSRPGGDTGELFF.

This clone was seen a few times. This chain links TRBV28 with TRBJ1-4, with 7 bases fitting TRBD1. CDR1 and CDR2 from the germline V gene are MDHEN and SYDVKM. The CDR3 is made up of 16 amino acids. The J segment lost 2 bases and the V segment lost 5 bases, leaving 8 bases of the junction unmatched. This CDR3 reads CASSPGLQGTNEKLFF. The DNA for the CDR3 is TGTGCCAGCAGTCCAGGCCTACAGGGGACTAATGAAAAACTGTTTTTT.

J is TRBJ2-5 and V is TRBV9; TRBD1 matches 9 bases. The germline V gene has CDR1 SGDLS and CDR2 YYNGEE. The CDR3 consists of 17 residues. The junction had 21 bases not matched to a gene; V was cut back by 4 bases and J by 11 bases. The CDR3 bases are TGTGCCAGCAGCAAAACCCCGGTGATAGAGACAGGGGGTGTGCAGTACTTC. Its translation is CASSKTPVIETGGVQYF.

The sample holds one count of this clone. CDR3 region: CASSFEGQASYEQYF. DNA of the CDR3: TGCGCCAGCAGCTTCGAGGGACAGGCCTCCTACGAGCAGTACTTC. This chain connects TRBV5-1 to TRBJ2-7; 8 bases are shared with TRBD1. Looked up from germline, CDR1 is SGHRS and CDR2 is YFSETQ. There are 15 residues in the CDR3. V shed 2 bases, J shed 0 bases, and the junction held 4 bases outside the gene matches.

V usage is TRBV9 and J usage is TRBJ2-1; TRBD2 agrees at 7 bases. The CDR3 loop spans 17 amino acids. The trim removed 0 bases at V and 2 bases at J, leaving 8 bases unmatched. CDR1 is SGDLS, CDR2 YYNGEE, per germline. CDR3 nucleotides: TGTGCCAGCAGCGTAGGTCCGCCGGGACTAACCTACAATGAGCAGTTCTTC. Protein sequence: CASSVGPPGLTYNEQFF.

For this clone: The identical CDR3 is also encoded by other nucleotide sequences in the sample. J is TRBJ1-1 and V is TRBV9; D not resolved. Germline V lookup: CDR1 SGDLS, CDR2 YYNGEE. This CDR3 comprises 13 residues. Trimming removed 0 bases from V and 1 base from J, with 4 bases in between. The CDR3 spells CASSVVSNTEAFF. CDR3 in DNA: TGTGCCAGCAGCGTAGTGTCGAACACTGAAGCTTTCTTT.